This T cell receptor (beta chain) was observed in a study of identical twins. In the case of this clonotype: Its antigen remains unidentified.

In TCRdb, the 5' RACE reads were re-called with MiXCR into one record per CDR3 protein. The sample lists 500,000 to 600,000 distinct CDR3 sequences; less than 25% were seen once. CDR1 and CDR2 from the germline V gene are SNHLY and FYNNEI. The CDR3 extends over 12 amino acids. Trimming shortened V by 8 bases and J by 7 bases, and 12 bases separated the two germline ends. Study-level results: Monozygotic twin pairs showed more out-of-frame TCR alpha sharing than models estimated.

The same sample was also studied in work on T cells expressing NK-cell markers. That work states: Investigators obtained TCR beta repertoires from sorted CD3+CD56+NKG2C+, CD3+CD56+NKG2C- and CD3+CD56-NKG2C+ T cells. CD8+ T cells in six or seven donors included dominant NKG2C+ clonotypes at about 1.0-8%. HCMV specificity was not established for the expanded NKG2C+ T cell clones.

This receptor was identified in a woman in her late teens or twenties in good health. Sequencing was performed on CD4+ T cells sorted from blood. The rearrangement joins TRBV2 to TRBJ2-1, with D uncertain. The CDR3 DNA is TGTGCCAGCGCCTCGATAGGGAATGAGCAGTTCTTC. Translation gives CASASIGNEQFF.